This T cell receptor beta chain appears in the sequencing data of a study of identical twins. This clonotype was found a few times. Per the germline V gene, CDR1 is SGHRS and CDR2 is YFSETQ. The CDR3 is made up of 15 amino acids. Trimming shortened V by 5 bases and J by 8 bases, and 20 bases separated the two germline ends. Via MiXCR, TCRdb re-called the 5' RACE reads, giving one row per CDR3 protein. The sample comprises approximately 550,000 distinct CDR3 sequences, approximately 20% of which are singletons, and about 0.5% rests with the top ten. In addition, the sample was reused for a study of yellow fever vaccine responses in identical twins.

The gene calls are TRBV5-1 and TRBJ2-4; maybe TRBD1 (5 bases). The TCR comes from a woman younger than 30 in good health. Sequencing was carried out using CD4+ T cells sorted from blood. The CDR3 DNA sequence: TGCGCCAGCAGTCCTGATGGACACCGTAATGACATTCAGTACTTC. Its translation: CASSPDGHRNDIQYF.